The next 22 T cell receptor beta chains were all read from a single sample in a study of T cell responses to AZD1222 COVID-19 vaccine. The repertoire was sequenced with immunoSEQ multiplex PCR; TCRdb's copy has only in-frame clones and lacks some. The sample has more than 150,000 clones, about 94% seen once. Sample: peripheral blood, taken on day 0 of AZD1222 vaccination. These receptors were collected from an adult in good health.

This clone was recorded once. This chain joins TRBV20-1 and TRBJ1-1, with no clear D. The CDR3 is made up of 11 amino acids. The ends were cut back, 1 base at V and 4 bases at J, with 4 bases in the middle. Germline CDR1 is DFQATT and CDR2 is SNEGSKA (reference sequence). CDR3 coding DNA: TGCAGTGCTAGAGTTCTCACTGAAGCTTTCTTT. Translated, it gives CSARVLTEAFF.

This chain uses TRBV6-5 with TRBJ2-2; 8 bases fit TRBD2. Trimming removed 8 bases from V and 2 bases from J; junction bases left unmatched: 4. Per the germline V gene, CDR1 is MNHEY and CDR2 is SVGAGI. The CDR3 is 14 amino acids. The CDR3 protein is CASGAGGNTGELFF. The DNA for the CDR3 is TGTGCCAGCGGGGCGGGAGGCAACACCGGGGAGCTGTTTTTT.

The chain uses TRBV19 and TRBJ1-4; 10 bases match TRBD1. The germline V gene has CDR1 LNHDA and CDR2 SQIVND (reference sequence). The CDR3 is made up of 16 amino acids. V lost 5 bases and J lost 0; bases outside the gene matches: 3. Here the CDR3 reads CASSATGGATNEKLFF. CDR3 coding DNA: TGTGCCAGTAGTGCGACAGGGGGCGCAACTAATGAAAAACTGTTTTTT.

This chain uses TRBV27 with TRBJ1-6; D is uncertain. V was pared by 6 bases and J by 8 bases, with 14 bases between. CDR3 length equals 14 residues. Germline CDR1 is MNHEY and CDR2 is SMNVEV (reference sequence). The CDR3 bases are TGTGCCAGCAGGACGGATAGTCGAGATTCACCCCTCCACTTT. This gives the protein CASRTDSRDSPLHF.

The chain uses TRBV11-2 and TRBJ2-1; D is undetermined. Per germline, CDR1 SGHAT and CDR2 FQNNGV. The length of the CDR3 is 15 residues. V lost 3 bases and J 6 bases, leaving 15 bases between the germline ends. The CDR3 DNA reads as TGTGCCAGCAGCTTTGGCAGGCTCATGGTCAATGAGCAGTTCTTC. It is translated as CASSFGRLMVNEQFF.

The chain employs TRBV6-5 and TRBJ1-1; D gene ambiguous. The CDR3 contains 15 residues. Trimming removed 0 bases at V and 3 bases at J, with 11 bases between. Germline V lookup: CDR1 MNHEY, CDR2 SVGAGI. This CDR3 reads CASSYSRVLYTEAFF. As DNA, the CDR3 is TGTGCCAGCAGTTACTCACGGGTTCTCTACACTGAAGCTTTCTTT.

V is TRBV11-2 and J is TRBJ1-1, with D possibly TRBD1 on 5 matching bases. Germline V gene lookup returns CDR1 SGHAT and CDR2 FQNNGV. The V gene lost 5 bases and the J gene lost 1 base, with 11 bases spanning the gap. CDR3 length: 14 amino acids. CDR3 nucleotide sequence: TGTGCCAGCAGCCTGGGACTTCCGAACACTGAAGCTTTCTTT. Protein sequence: CASSLGLPNTEAFF.

The chain combines TRBV2 with TRBJ2-1; 9 bases line up with TRBD2. The junction had 2 bases not matched to a gene; V was cut back by 5 bases and J by 0 bases. The CDR3 runs to 15 residues. Germline loops: CDR1 SNHLY, CDR2 FYNNEI. The DNA for the CDR3 is TGTGCCAGCAGTCCTAGCGGGATCTCCTACAATGAGCAGTTCTTC. Translating gives CASSPSGISYNEQFF.

V usage is TRBV9 and J usage is TRBJ1-3, with D possibly being TRBD1 (6 bases). V dropped 5 bases and J dropped 3 bases, with 15 bases sitting between them. Per germline, CDR1 SGDLS and CDR2 YYNGEE. The CDR3 has 15 amino acids. The DNA for the CDR3 is TGTGCCAGCAGTCGCAGGGGAATCTTTGGAAACACCATATATTTT. Its translation: CASSRRGIFGNTIYF.

The chain joins TRBV12-5 to TRBJ1-5; D ambiguous. Trimming removed 4 bases from V and 0 bases from J, with 4 bases in between. The CDR3 runs to 13 residues. Germline CDR1 and CDR2: LGHNT and FRNRAP. The CDR3 region is CASGYNSNQPQHF. The CDR3 DNA sequence: TGTGCTAGTGGTTACAATAGCAATCAGCCCCAGCATTTT.

This chain links TRBV9 with TRBJ2-7, with a tentative D call TRBD1 (6 bases). Trimming took off 4 bases at V and 0 bases at J, with 14 bases between the two ends. The CDR3 runs 15 residues. Germline assignment: CDR1 SGDLS and CDR2 YYNGEE. The CDR3 DNA follows: TGTGCCAGCAGCTCAGGTCAAGGGGGCTCCTACGAGCAGTACTTC. Amino acid sequence: CASSSGQGGSYEQYF.

The chain joins TRBV3-1 (or the pseudogene TRBV3-2) to TRBJ2-7; D unclear. Germline lookup yields CDR1 LGHDT and CDR2 YNNKEL (reference sequence). The CDR3 length is 12 residues. V shed 0 bases and J shed 5 bases, with 5 bases lying between them. The DNA of the CDR3 is TGTGCCAGCAGCCAAGATTATGACGAGCAGTACTTC. Its protein is CASSQDYDEQYF.

The chain combines TRBV6-1 with TRBJ2-5, with D perhaps matching TRBD2 (5 bases). Germline lookup yields CDR1 MNHNS and CDR2 SASEGT. V dropped 0 bases and J dropped 5 bases, with 13 bases sitting between them. CDR3 size: 15 residues. The CDR3 is CASSEAVGSGETQYF. Here the CDR3 DNA reads TGTGCCAGCAGTGAAGCTGTCGGGTCGGGGGAGACCCAGTACTTC.

The chain carries TRBV2 and TRBJ2-5; no clear D. The CDR3 covers 13 residues. Per germline, CDR1 SNHLY and CDR2 FYNNEI. Trimming took 3 bases from V and 5 from J, leaving 10 bases between them. CDR3 sequence reads: CASSDSRAETQYF. DNA for the CDR3: TGTGCCAGCAGTGATTCTAGAGCGGAGACCCAGTACTTC.

This chain connects TRBV6-2 or TRBV6-3 to TRBJ2-7; D call uncertain. The CDR3 contains 14 residues. Per the germline V gene, CDR1 is MNHEY and CDR2 is SVGEGT. V was trimmed by 0 bases and J by 0 bases, leaving 6 bases between them. CDR3 amino acids: CASSYSTHSYEQYF. The CDR3 coding sequence is TGTGCCAGCAGTTACTCCACCCACTCCTACGAGCAGTACTTC.

The chain uses TRBV2 and TRBJ2-7; 13 bases fit TRBD2. The CDR3 runs 14 residues. With 5 bases clipped from V and 8 bases from J, the junction kept 6 bases outside the gene matches. Germline V gene sequence: CDR1 SNHLY, CDR2 FYNNEI. This CDR3 is CASSSGTSGTKQYF. The CDR3 DNA sequence: TGTGCCAGCAGTTCCGGGACTAGCGGGACGAAGCAGTACTTC.

V is TRBV15 and J is TRBJ1-4, with D possibly matching TRBD1 (5 bases). The CDR3 loop spans 16 amino acids. Germline assignment: CDR1 LNHNV and CDR2 YYDKDF (reference sequence). The V and J ends lost 3 bases and 3 bases respectively, with 14 bases between them. The DNA for the CDR3 is TGTGCCACCAGCAGCGCTCAGGGTTGGGCTAATGAAAAACTGTTTTTT. Amino acids: CATSSAQGWANEKLFF.

The chain links TRBV9 to TRBJ2-7, with 10 bases identical to TRBD2. CDR1 and CDR2 (germline): SGDLS, YYNGEE. The CDR3 spans 15 residues. The V gene end was trimmed by 0 bases and the J gene end by 8 bases; junction bases not matched to a gene: 8. The CDR3 DNA is TGTGCCAGCAGCGTAGCGGGGCTAGCGGGAGACAAGCAGTACTTC. It yields the protein CASSVAGLAGDKQYF. The variable domain in full, completed from reference TRBV9 and TRBJ2-7, reads DSGVTQTPKHLITATGQRVTLRCSPRSGDLSVYWYQQSLDQGLQFLIQYYNGEERAKGNILERFSAQQFPDLHSELNLSSLELGDSALYFCASSVAGLAGDKQYFGPGTRLTVT.

V gene TRBV5-4 combines with J gene TRBJ2-1, with 8 bases aligning to TRBD1. This CDR3 region has 14 residues. Germline V gene data show CDR1 as SGHNT and CDR2 as YYREEE (reference sequence). With V trimmed by 4 bases and J by 8 bases, 8 bases remained unmatched. The CDR3 bases are TGTGCCAGCAGCCTGGACAGGGTTGTGGATGAGCAGTTCTTC. Its translation: CASSLDRVVDEQFF.

The rearrangement links TRBV21-1 to TRBJ2-3; TRBD2 was called by the table and not checked on the DNA. TRBV21-1 is recorded as a pseudogene. This CDR3 is 19 amino acids long. This CDR3 reads CASSKTRTPRSGKLDTQYF. The CDR3 nucleotides are TGTGCCAGCAGCAAAACCAGGACCCCCCGCAGCGGGAAACTAGATACGCAGTATTTT.

This chain joins TRBV30 and TRBJ2-1; 15 bases match TRBD2. This CDR3 has 20 residues. With V trimmed by 4 bases and J by 6 bases, 19 bases remained unmatched. From germline, CDR1 is GTSNPN and CDR2 SVGIG (reference sequence). The CDR3 protein is CAWKSYGGLAGGLGTNEQFF. The CDR3 DNA reads as TGTGCCTGGAAATCCTACGGGGGACTAGCGGGAGGACTTGGTACCAATGAGCAGTTCTTC.

V usage is TRBV9 and J usage is TRBJ1-2; D remains unclear. Germline assignment: CDR1 SGDLS and CDR2 YYNGEE. The V gene lost 2 bases and the J gene lost 4 bases, with 9 bases spanning the gap. This CDR3 region has 13 residues. In nucleotides, the CDR3 is TGTGCCAGCAGCGTGGCCTCGGGCTATGGCTACACCTTC. It yields the protein CASSVASGYGYTF.